These 10 T cell receptor beta chains were all obtained from the same sample, sequenced in a study of T-cell reconstitution after alpha-beta-depleted transplantation in children. Researchers prepared the TCRbeta library using unique molecular identifiers, the study reports. TCRdb processed the PCR reads anew with MiXCR; each CDR3 protein has one entry. In the table there are approximately 1,000,000 distinct CDR3 sequences, around 30% of which are singletons. The specimen was PBMCs, mostly from graft donor cells, collected 360 days after TCRalphabeta/CD19-depleted stem cell transplant. The receptors derive from a boy younger than two who had a stem cell transplant for SCID, so the T cells may come from the graft donor.

The chain has TRBV6-2 or TRBV6-3 and TRBJ1-5; D unclear. Trimming shortened V by 4 bases and J by 6 bases, and 13 bases separated the two germline ends. This CDR3 is 14 amino acids long. Germline V lookup: CDR1 MNHEY, CDR2 SVGEGT. This chain's CDR3 is CASSFQHGSQPQHF. In DNA, the CDR3 is TGTGCCAGCAGTTTCCAGCATGGGAGTCAGCCCCAGCATTTT.

The J gene is TRBJ2-2, the V gene TRBV24-1, with D perhaps given as TRBD1 or TRBD2 (6 bases each). Trimming took off 9 bases at V and 7 bases at J, with 20 bases between the two ends. The CDR3 is 15 residues long. Per germline, CDR1 KGHDR and CDR2 SFDVKD. The CDR3 DNA is TGTGCCACCCCACCCCAGGGGAGGTACGGCGGGGAGCTGTTTTTT. Residues: CATPPQGRYGGELFF.

This chain links TRBV20-1 with TRBJ1-2; D gene unclear. The CDR3 contains 11 residues. The germline CDR1 and CDR2 sequences are DFQATT and SNEGSKA (reference sequence). V shed 6 bases and J shed 5 bases, with 10 bases lying between them. The DNA for the CDR3 is TGCAGTGCCCACGAAGAGTATGGCTACACCTTC. Amino acid sequence: CSAHEEYGYTF.

This clonotype came up a few times. This rearrangement joins TRBV7-2 to TRBJ2-7, with a weak D call TRBD2 (6 bases). Deletions cut 3 bases from V and 5 bases from J, with 14 bases between. Germline CDR1 reads SGHTA; CDR2 reads FQGNSA. This CDR3 contains 14 residues. The CDR3 nucleotides read TGTGCCAGCAGCTTGGACACGGGGGTCAACGAGCAGTACTTC. It encodes CASSLDTGVNEQYF. Full variable domain (missing parts from reference TRBV7-2 and TRBJ2-7): GAGVSQSPSNKVTEKGKDVELRCDPISGHTALYWYRQSLGQGLEFLIYFQGNSAPDKSGLPSDRFSAERTGGSVSTLTIQRTQQEDSAVYLCASSLDTGVNEQYFGPGTRLTVT.

This chain connects TRBV2 to TRBJ2-2; 10 bases agree with TRBD1. Germline-derived CDR1 and CDR2 are SNHLY and FYNNEI. The CDR3 spans 13 residues. After removal of 4 bases from V and 11 bases from J, the junction contained 4 bases not matched to a gene. The CDR3 sequence is CASSGQGARELFF. CDR3 coding DNA: TGTGCCAGCAGTGGACAGGGGGCGCGAGAGCTGTTTTTT.

This clonotype was counted between two and nine times. The chain uses TRBV25-1 and TRBJ2-2; unclear D gene. The length of the CDR3 is 16 residues. Germline-derived CDR1 and CDR2 are MGHDK and SYGVNS. V was shortened by 0 bases and J by 7 bases, with 15 bases between the two germline ends. CDR3 residues: CASSEYGKRVDGELFF. For the CDR3, the DNA is TGTGCCAGCAGTGAATATGGCAAAAGGGTTGACGGGGAGCTGTTTTTT.

V is TRBV9 and J is TRBJ2-7; 10 bases map to TRBD1. This CDR3 spans 17 amino acids. V shed 4 bases, J shed 2 bases, and the junction held 12 bases outside the gene matches. CDR1 and CDR2 from the germline V gene are SGDLS and YYNGEE. This chain's CDR3 is CASSRDRGSSGTYEQYF. In DNA, the CDR3 is TGTGCCAGCAGCCGGGACAGGGGAAGCTCTGGGACCTACGAGCAGTACTTC.

The chain links TRBV5-1 to TRBJ2-5; no clear D gene. Germline V CDR1 and CDR2: SGHRS, YFSETQ. The CDR3 loop spans 14 amino acids. V lost 1 base and J lost 1, with 8 bases in between. CDR3 loop: CASSLWVSQETQYF. The CDR3 bases are TGCGCCAGCAGCTTGTGGGTCAGCCAAGAGACCCAGTACTTC.

Only a few counts were recorded for this clonotype. This chain connects TRBV25-1 to TRBJ2-1; 9 bases align to TRBD2. The CDR3 totals 18 residues. V trimming: 3 bases; J trimming: 9 bases; junction bases outside the gene matches: 18. Germline values: CDR1 MGHDK, CDR2 SYGVNS. CDR3 protein: CASSDVYPGCGGACEQFF. Here the CDR3 DNA reads TGTGCCAGCAGTGACGTCTACCCGGGGTGCGGGGGGGCGTGTGAGCAGTTCTTC.

Details on this clonotype: Mismatch with germline at one junction end may stem from a read error. The chain carries TRBV10-3 and TRBJ2-3, with 7 bases that match TRBD2. The CDR3 covers 16 residues. Germline V CDR1 and CDR2: ENHRY, SYGVKD. CDR3 nucleotide sequence: TGTGCCATCAGTCAGTCCGATGGACTAGAGACAGATACGCAGTATTTT. It yields the protein CAISQSDGLETDTQYF.